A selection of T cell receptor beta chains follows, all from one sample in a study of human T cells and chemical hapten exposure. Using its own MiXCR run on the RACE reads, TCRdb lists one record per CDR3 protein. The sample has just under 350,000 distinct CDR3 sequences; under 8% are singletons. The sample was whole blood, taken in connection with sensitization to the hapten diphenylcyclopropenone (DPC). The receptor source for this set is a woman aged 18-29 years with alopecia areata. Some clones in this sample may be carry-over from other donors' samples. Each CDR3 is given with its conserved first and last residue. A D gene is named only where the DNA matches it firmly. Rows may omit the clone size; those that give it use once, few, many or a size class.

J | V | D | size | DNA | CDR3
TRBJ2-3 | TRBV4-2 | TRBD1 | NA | TGTGCCAGCAGCCAAGGGACAGGGGTGGGGGATACGCAGTATTTT | CASSQGTGVGDTQYF
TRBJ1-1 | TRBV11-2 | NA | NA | TGTGCCAGCAGCAACCCGCGGGTTGATACTGAAGCTTTCTTT | CASSNPRVDTEAFF
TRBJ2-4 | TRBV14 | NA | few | TGTGCCAGCAGCCAAGGTGCCGGTAGCAAAAACATTCAGTACTTC | CASSQGAGSKNIQYF
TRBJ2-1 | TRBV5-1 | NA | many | TGCGCCAGCAGCTTGGCTCCAGGGAGTTACAATGAGCAGTTCTTC | CASSLAPGSYNEQFF
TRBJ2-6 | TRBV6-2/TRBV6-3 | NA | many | TGTGCCAGCAGTTACTCGAGGGGGACCGGGGCCAACGTCCTGACTTTC | CASSYSRGTGANVLTF
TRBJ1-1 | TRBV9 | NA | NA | TGTGCCAGCAGCGTGGGGGGAGGCCCTGAAGCTTTCTTT | CASSVGGGPEAFF
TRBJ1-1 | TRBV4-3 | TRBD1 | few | TGCGCCAGCAGCCGAGGGACAGCCGAAGCTTTCTTT | CASSRGTAEAFF
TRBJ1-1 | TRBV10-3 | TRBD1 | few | TGTGCCATCAGCGGGGGACAGCCAAACACTGAAGCTTTCTTT | CAISGGQPNTEAFF
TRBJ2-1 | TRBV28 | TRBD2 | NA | TGTGCCAGCAGTTTATTATCCGGCGGGGGGGCGGATGAGCAGTTCTTC | CASSLLSGGGADEQFF
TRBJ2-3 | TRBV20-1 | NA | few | TGCAGTGCTAGAAAAATGGGTGTCGACACAGATACGCAGTATTTT | CSARKMGVDTDTQYF
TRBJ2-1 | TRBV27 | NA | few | TGTGCCAGCAGCCCCCTCGCAATCCCTGAGCAGTTCTTC | CASSPLAIPEQFF
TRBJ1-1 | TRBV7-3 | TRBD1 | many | TGTGCCAGCAGAAGGGACAGGTTAGGAATGAACACTGAAGCTTTCTTT | CASRRDRLGMNTEAFF
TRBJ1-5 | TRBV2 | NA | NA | TGTGCCAGCCAGCGGGGAGGTGAACAGCCCCAGCATTTT | CASQRGGEQPQHF
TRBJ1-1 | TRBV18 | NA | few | TGTGCCAGCTCACCCCGGACCGGAGCTGAAGCTTTCTTT | CASSPRTGAEAFF
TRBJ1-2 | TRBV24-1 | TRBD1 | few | TGTGCCACCAGTGGTCAAGCAGGGGGCAACTATGGCTACACCTTC | CATSGQAGGNYGYTF
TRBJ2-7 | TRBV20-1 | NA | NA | TGCAGTGCGAGACGGTCAGACTACGAGCAGTACTTC | CSARRSDYEQYF
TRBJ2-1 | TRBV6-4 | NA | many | TGTGCCAGCAGTCCTATTGGGACCGCTCCCTACAATGAGCAGTTCTTC | CASSPIGTAPYNEQFF
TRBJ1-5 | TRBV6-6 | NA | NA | TGTGCCAGCAGTTACATCCAGCCGGGCAATCAGCCCCAGCATTTT | CASSYIQPGNQPQHF
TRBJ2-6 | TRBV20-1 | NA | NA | TGCAGTGCTCCGACCGACTCCCGCTCTGGGGCCAACGTCCTGACTTTC | CSAPTDSRSGANVLTF
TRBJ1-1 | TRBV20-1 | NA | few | TGCAGTGCTAGAGATCAGGGTTCAAGGTATACTGAAGCTTTCTTT | CSARDQGSRYTEAFF
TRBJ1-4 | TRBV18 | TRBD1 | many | TGTGCCAGCTCACCACCTGGACAGGCGAATGAAAAACTGTTTTTT | CASSPPGQANEKLFF
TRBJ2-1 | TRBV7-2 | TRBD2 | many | TGTGCCAGCAGCTCAAAGGCGCTACTAGCGAGTAACAATGAGCAGTTCTTC | CASSSKALLASNNEQFF
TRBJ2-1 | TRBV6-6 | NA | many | TGTGCCAGCAGTTACTCGAATGAGCAGTTCTTC | CASSYSNEQFF
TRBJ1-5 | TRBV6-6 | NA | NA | TGTGCCAGCACCGGGACGGGATCTAATCAGCCCCAGCATTTT | CASTGTGSNQPQHF
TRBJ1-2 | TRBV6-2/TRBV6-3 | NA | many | TGTGCCAGCAGTCACGGACAGATCAACTATGGCTACACCTTC | CASSHGQINYGYTF
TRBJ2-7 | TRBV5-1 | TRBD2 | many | TGCGCCAGCAGCTTGGTAGCGGGGACTGCCTACGAGCAGTACTTC | CASSLVAGTAYEQYF
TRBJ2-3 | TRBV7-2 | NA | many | TGTGCCAGCAGCTTAGTAAACCCAGATACGCAGTATTTT | CASSLVNPDTQYF
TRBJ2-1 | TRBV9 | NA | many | TGTGCCAGCAGCCCTTGGACGGGCGGTTACAATGAGCAGTTCTTC | CASSPWTGGYNEQFF
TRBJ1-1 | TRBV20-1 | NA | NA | TGCAGTGCTGGACCCAAAGGGTCCTGGAACACTGAAGCTTTCTTT | CSAGPKGSWNTEAFF
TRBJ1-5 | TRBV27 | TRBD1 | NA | TGTGCCAGCAGTTTGAGCACAGGGGCTCAGCCCCAGCATTTT | CASSLSTGAQPQHF
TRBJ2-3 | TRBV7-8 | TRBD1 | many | TGTGCCACCAACTTACCGGGACAGCTTTTGGGTACGCAGTATTTT | CATNLPGQLLGTQYF